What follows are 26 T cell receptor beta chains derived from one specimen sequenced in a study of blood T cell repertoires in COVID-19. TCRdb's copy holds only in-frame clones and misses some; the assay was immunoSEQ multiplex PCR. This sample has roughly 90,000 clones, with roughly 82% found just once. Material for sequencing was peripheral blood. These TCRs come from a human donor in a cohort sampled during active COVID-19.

CDR3 coding DNA: TGCAGCGTCAGGGGGGCGCGGGGGGAAAGGGAGACCCAGTACTTC. It translates to CSVRGARGERETQYF. The chain is built from TRBV29-1 and TRBJ2-5; weak D call: TRBD2 (8 bases). Trimming cost V 6 bases and J 5 bases, with 22 bases left between them. The CDR3 has 15 amino acids. CDR1 and CDR2 (germline): SQVTM, ANQGSEA. The full variable domain, rest sourced from reference TRBV29-1 and TRBJ2-5, is SAVISQKPSRDICQRGTSLTIQCQVDSQVTMMFWYRQQPGQSLTLIATANQGSEATYESGFVIDKFPISRPNLTFSTLTVSNMSPEDSSIYLCSVRGARGERETQYFGPGTRLLVL.

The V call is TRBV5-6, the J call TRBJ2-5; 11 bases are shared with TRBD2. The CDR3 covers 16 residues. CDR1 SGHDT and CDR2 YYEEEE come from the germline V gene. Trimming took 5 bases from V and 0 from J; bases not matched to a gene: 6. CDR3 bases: TGTGCCAGCAGTTCTAGACTAGCGGGGTACCAAGAGACCCAGTACTTC. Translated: CASSSRLAGYQETQYF.

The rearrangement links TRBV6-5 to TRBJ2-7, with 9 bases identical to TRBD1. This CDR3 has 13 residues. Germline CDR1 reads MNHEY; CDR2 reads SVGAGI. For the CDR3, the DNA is TGTGCGATGACCGGGACAGGGAACCACGAGCAGTACTTC. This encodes CAMTGTGNHEQYF.

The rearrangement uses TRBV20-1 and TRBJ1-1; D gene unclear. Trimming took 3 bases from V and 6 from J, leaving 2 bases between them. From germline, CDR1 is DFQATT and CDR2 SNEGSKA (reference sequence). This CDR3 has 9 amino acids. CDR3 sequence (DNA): TGCAGTGCTAGCTCTGAAGCTTTCTTT. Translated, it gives CSASSEAFF.

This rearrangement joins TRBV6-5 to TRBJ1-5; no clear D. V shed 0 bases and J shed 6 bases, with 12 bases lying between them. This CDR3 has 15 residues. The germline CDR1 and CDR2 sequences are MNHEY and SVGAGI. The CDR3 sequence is CASSYSASHGQPQHF. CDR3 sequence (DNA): TGTGCCAGCAGTTACTCGGCATCTCATGGTCAGCCCCAGCATTTT.

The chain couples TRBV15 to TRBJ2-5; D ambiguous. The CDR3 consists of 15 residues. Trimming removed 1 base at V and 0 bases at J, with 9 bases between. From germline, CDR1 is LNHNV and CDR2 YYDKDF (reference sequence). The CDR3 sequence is CATSRGGTDQETQYF. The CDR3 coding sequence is TGTGCCACCAGCAGAGGTGGAACAGACCAAGAGACCCAGTACTTC. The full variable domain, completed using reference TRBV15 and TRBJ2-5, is DAMVIQNPRYQVTQFGKPVTLSCSQTLNHNVMYWYQQKSSQAPKLLFHYYDKDFNNEADTPDNFQSRRPNTSFCFLDIRSPGLGDTAMYLCATSRGGTDQETQYFGPGTRLLVL.

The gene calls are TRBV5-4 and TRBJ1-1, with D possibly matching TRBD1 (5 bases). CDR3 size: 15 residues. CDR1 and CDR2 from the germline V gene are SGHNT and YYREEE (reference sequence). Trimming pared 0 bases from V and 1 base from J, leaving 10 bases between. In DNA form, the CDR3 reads TGTGCCAGCAGCTTGGTGTTCCAGGGGAACACTGAAGCTTTCTTT. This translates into CASSLVFQGNTEAFF.

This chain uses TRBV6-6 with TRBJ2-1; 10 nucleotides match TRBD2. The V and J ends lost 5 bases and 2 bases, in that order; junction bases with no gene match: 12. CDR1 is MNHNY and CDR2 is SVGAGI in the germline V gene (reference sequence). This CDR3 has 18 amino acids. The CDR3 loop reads CASSPPTGSGGTYNEQFF. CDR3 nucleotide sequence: TGTGCCAGCAGTCCTCCGACTGGTAGCGGGGGGACCTACAATGAGCAGTTCTTC.

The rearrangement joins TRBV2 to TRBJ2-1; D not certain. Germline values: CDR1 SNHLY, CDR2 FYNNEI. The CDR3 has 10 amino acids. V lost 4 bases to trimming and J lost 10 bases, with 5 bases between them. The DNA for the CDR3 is TGTGCCAGCAGTGGGCGGGAGCAGTTCTTC. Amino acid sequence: CASSGREQFF.

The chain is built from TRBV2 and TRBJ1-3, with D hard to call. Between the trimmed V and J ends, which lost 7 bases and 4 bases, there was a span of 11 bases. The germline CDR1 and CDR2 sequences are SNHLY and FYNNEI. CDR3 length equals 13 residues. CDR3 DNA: TGTGCCAGCACGAGGTTGCTAGGAAACACCATATATTTT. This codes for CASTRLLGNTIYF.

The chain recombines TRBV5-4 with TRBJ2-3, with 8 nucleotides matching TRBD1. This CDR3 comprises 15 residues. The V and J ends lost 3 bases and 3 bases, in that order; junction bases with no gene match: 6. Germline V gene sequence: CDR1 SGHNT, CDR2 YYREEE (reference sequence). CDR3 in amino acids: CASSYGTGATDTQYF. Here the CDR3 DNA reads TGTGCCAGCAGCTATGGGACAGGCGCTACAGATACGCAGTATTTT. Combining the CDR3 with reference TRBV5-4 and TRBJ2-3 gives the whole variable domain ETGVTQSPTHLIKTRGQQVTLRCSSQSGHNTVSWYQQALGQGPQFIFQYYREEENGRGNFPPRFSGLQFPNYSSELNVNALELDDSALYLCASSYGTGATDTQYFGPGTRLTVL.

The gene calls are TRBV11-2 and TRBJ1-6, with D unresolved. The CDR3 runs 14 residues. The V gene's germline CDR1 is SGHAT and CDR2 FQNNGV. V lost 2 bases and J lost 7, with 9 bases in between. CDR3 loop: CASSLTGSNSPLHF. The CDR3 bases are TGTGCCAGCAGCTTAACCGGGAGCAATTCACCCCTCCACTTT.

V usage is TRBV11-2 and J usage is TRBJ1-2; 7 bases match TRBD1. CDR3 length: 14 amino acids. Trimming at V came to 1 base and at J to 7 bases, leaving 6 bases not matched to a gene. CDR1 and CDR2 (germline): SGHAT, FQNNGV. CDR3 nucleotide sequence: TGTGCCAGCAGCTTAGCAGGGGGAATGGGTGGCTACACCTTC. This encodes CASSLAGGMGGYTF.

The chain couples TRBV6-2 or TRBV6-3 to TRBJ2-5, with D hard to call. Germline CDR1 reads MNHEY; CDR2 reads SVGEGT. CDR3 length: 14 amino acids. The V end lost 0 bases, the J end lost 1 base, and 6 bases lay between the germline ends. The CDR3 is CASSYSAGQETQYF. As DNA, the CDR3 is TGTGCCAGCAGTTACTCGGCTGGCCAAGAGACCCAGTACTTC.

The CDR3 sequence is CASSIRGSTYSYNEQFF. The DNA of the CDR3 is TGTGCCAGTAGTATTCGCGGGAGCACCTACTCCTACAATGAGCAGTTCTTC. The chain combines TRBV19 with TRBJ2-1; 7 nucleotides match TRBD2. This CDR3 region has 17 residues. Unmatched junction bases numbered 8, after V lost 3 bases and J lost 0 bases. Germline V gene sequence: CDR1 LNHDA, CDR2 SQIVND (reference sequence).

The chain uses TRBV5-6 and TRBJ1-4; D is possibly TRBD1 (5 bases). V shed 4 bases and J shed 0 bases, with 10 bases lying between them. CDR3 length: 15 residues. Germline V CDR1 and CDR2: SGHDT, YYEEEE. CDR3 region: CASSLTGATNEKLFF. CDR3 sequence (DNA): TGTGCCAGCAGCCTTACAGGTGCAACTAATGAAAAACTGTTTTTT.

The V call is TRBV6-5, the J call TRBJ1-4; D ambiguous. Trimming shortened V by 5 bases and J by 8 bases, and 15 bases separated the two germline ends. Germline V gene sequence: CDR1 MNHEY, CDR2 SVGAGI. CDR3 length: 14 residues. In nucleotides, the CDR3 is TGTGCCAGCAGTCCGGACCCTAGAGGGGAAAAACTGTTTTTT. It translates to CASSPDPRGEKLFF.

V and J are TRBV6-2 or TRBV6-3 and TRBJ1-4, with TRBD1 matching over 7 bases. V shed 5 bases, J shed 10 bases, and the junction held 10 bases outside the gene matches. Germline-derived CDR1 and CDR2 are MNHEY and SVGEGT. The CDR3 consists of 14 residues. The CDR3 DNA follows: TGTGCCAGCAGTCTTGACAGGGCTGGAGGAAAACTGTTTTTT. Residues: CASSLDRAGGKLFF.

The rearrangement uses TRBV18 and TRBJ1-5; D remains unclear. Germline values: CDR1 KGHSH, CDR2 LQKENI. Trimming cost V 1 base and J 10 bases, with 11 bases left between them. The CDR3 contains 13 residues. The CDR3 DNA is TGTGCCAGCTCACCACGGCAGTCCGATCCCCAGCATTTT. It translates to CASSPRQSDPQHF.

CDR3 DNA: TGTGCCACCAGCAGAGATGTGGACAGGGCCTACGAGCAGTACTTC. Residues: CATSRDVDRAYEQYF. V usage is TRBV15 and J usage is TRBJ2-7, with 8 nucleotides matching TRBD1. This CDR3 contains 15 residues. J lost 2 bases, V lost 0 bases, and 3 bases had no gene match. Germline values: CDR1 LNHNV, CDR2 YYDKDF (reference sequence).

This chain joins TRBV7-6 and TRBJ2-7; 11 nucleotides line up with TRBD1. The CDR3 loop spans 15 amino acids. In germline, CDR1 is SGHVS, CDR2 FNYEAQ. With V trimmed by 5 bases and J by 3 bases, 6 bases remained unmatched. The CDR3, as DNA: TGTGCCAGCAGCGTCGGGACAGGGGGGATCTACGAGCAGTACTTC. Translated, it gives CASSVGTGGIYEQYF. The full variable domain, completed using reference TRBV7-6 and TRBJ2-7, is GAGVSQSPRYKVTKRGQDVALRCDPISGHVSLYWYRQALGQGPEFLTYFNYEAQQDKSGLPNDRFSAERPEGSISTLTIQRTEQRDSAMYRCASSVGTGGIYEQYFGPGTRLTVT.

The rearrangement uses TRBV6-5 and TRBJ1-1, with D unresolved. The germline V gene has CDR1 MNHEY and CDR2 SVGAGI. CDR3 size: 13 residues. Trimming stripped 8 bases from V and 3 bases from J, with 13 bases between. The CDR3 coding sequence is TGTGCCAGCGTGAGCGCACGGGACACTGAAGCTTTCTTT. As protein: CASVSARDTEAFF.

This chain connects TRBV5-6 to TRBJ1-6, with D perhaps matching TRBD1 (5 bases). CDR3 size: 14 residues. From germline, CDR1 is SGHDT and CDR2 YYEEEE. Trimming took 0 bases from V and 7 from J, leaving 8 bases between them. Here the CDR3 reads CASSLDPGNSPLHF. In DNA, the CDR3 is TGTGCCAGCAGCTTGGACCCAGGGAATTCACCCCTCCACTTT. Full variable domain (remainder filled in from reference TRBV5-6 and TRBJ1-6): DAGVTQSPTHLIKTRGQQVTLRCSPKSGHDTVSWYQQALGQGPQFIFQYYEEEERQRGNFPDRFSGHQFPNYSSELNVNALLLGDSALYLCASSLDPGNSPLHFGNGTRLTVT.

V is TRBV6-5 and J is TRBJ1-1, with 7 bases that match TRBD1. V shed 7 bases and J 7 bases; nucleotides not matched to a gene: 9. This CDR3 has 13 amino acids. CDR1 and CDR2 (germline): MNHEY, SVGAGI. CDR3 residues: CASIQGGLGEAFF. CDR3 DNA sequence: TGTGCCAGCATCCAGGGGGGTTTGGGTGAAGCTTTCTTT.

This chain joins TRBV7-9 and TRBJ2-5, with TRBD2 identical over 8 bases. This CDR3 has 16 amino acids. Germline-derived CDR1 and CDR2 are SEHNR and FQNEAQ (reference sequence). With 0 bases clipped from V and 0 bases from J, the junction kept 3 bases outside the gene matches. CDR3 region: CASSLAASGYQETQYF. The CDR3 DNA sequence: TGTGCCAGCAGCTTAGCGGCTAGCGGGTACCAAGAGACCCAGTACTTC.

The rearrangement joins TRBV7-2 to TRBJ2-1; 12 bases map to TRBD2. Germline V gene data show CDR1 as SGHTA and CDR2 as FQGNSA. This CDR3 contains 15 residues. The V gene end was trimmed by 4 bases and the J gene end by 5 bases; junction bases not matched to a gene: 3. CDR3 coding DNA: TGTGCCAGCAGCTGGACTAGCGGGGCAAACAATGAGCAGTTCTTC. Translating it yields CASSWTSGANNEQFF.